The entry that follows covers one TCR beta chain sequence. Its target is unknown. The sample originates from a study of cytomegalovirus exposure and HLA in healthy donors. Overall study context: A prior analysis found 117 million unique TCR beta sequences from 150 million to 200 million T cells.

The germline CDR1 and CDR2 sequences are MNHNS and SASEGT. The junction had 5 bases not matched to a gene; V was cut back by 4 bases and J by 0 bases. The CDR3 has 17 amino acids. Notes on the study in general: TRBV6-2, TRBV6-3 and some other V segments were unresolvable in 87-base-pair reads.

The PCR ran on 60 Vbeta and 13 Jbeta primers. The protocol was immunoSEQ multiplex PCR, while the TCRdb copy is restricted to in-frame clones and leaves out a portion. The sample records 150,000 to 200,000 clones, 70% to 90% being singletons. J is TRBJ1-3 and V is TRBV6-1; TRBD1 matches 11 bases. Sequencing was performed on PBMCs. The receptor was isolated from a young woman in good health and CMV-seronegative. CDR3 residues: CASSGSGTGGSGNTIYF. CDR3 DNA sequence: TGTGCCAGCAGTGGCTCCGGGACAGGGGGCTCTGGAAACACCATATATTTT.